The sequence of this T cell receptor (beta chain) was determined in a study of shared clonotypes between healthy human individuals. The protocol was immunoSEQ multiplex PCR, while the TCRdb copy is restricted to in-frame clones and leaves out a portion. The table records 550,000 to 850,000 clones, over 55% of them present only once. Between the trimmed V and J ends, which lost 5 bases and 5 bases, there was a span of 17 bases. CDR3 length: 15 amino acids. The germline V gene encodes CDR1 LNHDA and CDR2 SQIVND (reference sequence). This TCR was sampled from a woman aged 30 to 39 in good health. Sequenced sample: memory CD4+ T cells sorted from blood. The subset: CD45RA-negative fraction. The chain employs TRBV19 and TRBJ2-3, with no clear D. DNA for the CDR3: TGTGCCAGTAGTCCCGGACGGTTGCGAGGAGATACGCAGTATTTT. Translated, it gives CASSPGRLRGDTQYF.